This entry lists 26 T cell receptor beta chains sequenced from one sample in a study of CD8 T cells in Susac syndrome. The RNA, roughly 0.5 to 1 ug, was put through reverse transcription using random hexamers. TCRdb itself ran the immunoSEQ multiplex PCR reads through MiXCR, one entry per CDR3 protein. The repertoire has 100,000 to 150,000 distinct CDR3 sequences, over 90% of them found once; the top ten carry roughly 0.3%. The sequencing sample was made of CD8+ T cells from PBMCs. The origin of the receptors is a human donor with multiple sclerosis.

The chain recombines TRBV7-6 with TRBJ2-3; 8 bases fit TRBD2. The germline gives CDR1 SGHVS, CDR2 FNYEAQ. Unmatched junction bases numbered 5, after V lost 3 bases and J lost 0 bases. The CDR3 covers 16 residues. The chain's CDR3 is CASSFRGGGSTDTQYF. As DNA, the CDR3 is TGTGCCAGCAGCTTCCGGGGGGGCGGAAGCACAGATACGCAGTATTTT. The complete variable domain, with remaining parts taken from reference TRBV7-6 and TRBJ2-3, reads GAGVSQSPRYKVTKRGQDVALRCDPISGHVSLYWYRQALGQGPEFLTYFNYEAQQDKSGLPNDRFSAERPEGSISTLTIQRTEQRDSAMYRCASSFRGGGSTDTQYFGPGTRLTVL.

The rearrangement joins TRBV4-1 to TRBJ1-5; no definite D call. V was pared by 6 bases and J by 0 bases, with 15 bases between. Germline CDR1 is MGHRA and CDR2 is YSYEKL. CDR3 length: 16 residues. CDR3 region: CASSSSEQDSNQPQHF. As DNA, the CDR3 is TGCGCCAGCAGTTCGTCGGAACAAGATAGCAATCAGCCCCAGCATTTT.

This clonotype was detected once. The V call is TRBV30, the J call TRBJ1-2, with D tentatively TRBD1 (6 bases). The CDR3 contains 13 residues. In germline, CDR1 is GTSNPN, CDR2 SVGIG (reference sequence). V was clipped by 1 base and J by 8 bases, with 14 bases between them. The CDR3 region has the DNA TGTGCCTGGAGTGCCACAGGGCCGGAAGGCTACACCTTC. This gives the protein CAWSATGPEGYTF.

V usage is TRBV14 and J usage is TRBJ2-1; D possibly corresponds to TRBD2 (5 bases). Between the trimmed V and J ends, which lost 4 bases and 4 bases, there was a span of 8 bases. The CDR3 spans 13 residues. From germline, CDR1 is SGHDN and CDR2 FVKESK. CDR3 bases: TGTGCCAGCAGCCCTGGACTGTACAATGAGCAGTTCTTC. This sequence encodes CASSPGLYNEQFF. Full variable domain (outside the CDR3, taken from reference TRBV14 and TRBJ2-1): EAGVTQFPSHSVIEKGQTVTLRCDPISGHDNLYWYRRVMGKEIKFLLHFVKESKQDESGMPNNRFLAERTGGTYSTLKVQPAELEDSGVYFCASSPGLYNEQFFGPGTRLTVL.

This chain connects TRBV20-1 to TRBJ2-5; D is perhaps TRBD1 (6 bases). CDR3 length: 14 amino acids. Germline loops: CDR1 DFQATT, CDR2 SNEGSKA (reference sequence). Trimming took off 4 bases at V and 0 bases at J, with 12 bases between the two ends. The CDR3 region has the DNA TGCAGTGCTATAATGTACAGGGACCAAGAGACCCAGTACTTC. It specifies CSAIMYRDQETQYF.

On this clonotype itself: At one end, the junction sequence differs from germline, possibly due to a read error. The chain recombines TRBV20-1 with TRBJ2-1, with D perhaps TRBD1 (6 bases). CDR1 is DFQATT and CDR2 is SNEGSKA in the germline V gene (reference sequence). This CDR3 spans 16 amino acids. The CDR3 loop reads CSARASQGGPYNEQFF. The DNA for the CDR3 is TGCAGTGCAAGAGCGTCACAGGGTGGGCCGTACAATGAGCAGTTCTTC.

The chain couples TRBV5-6 to TRBJ1-4; D unclear. This CDR3 region has 15 residues. The V end lost 0 bases, the J end lost 5 bases, and 11 bases lay between the germline ends. Germline V lookup: CDR1 SGHDT, CDR2 YYEEEE. This chain's CDR3 is CASSLGPRLNEKLFF. CDR3 in DNA: TGTGCCAGCAGCTTGGGACCCCGCCTAAATGAAAAACTGTTTTTT.

The chain recombines TRBV7-3 with TRBJ2-1; D possibly corresponds to TRBD2 (6 bases). V lost 0 bases, J lost 7 bases, and 13 bases lay in between. Germline V lookup: CDR1 SGHTA, CDR2 FQGTGA. The length of the CDR3 is 15 residues. DNA for the CDR3: TGTGCCAGCAGCTTAACTGCCCATAGCGGTAATGAGCAGTTCTTC. Amino acids: CASSLTAHSGNEQFF.

Turning to this clonotype: Relative to the germline gene, one junction end is altered; a read error may explain this. This chain links TRBV12-3 or TRBV12-4 with TRBJ1-2; 7 nucleotides line up with TRBD1. This CDR3 has 13 amino acids. This CDR3 reads CAIAGGFDYGYTF. CDR3 in DNA: TGCGCCATTGCAGGGGGGTTCGACTATGGCTACACCTTC.

V is TRBV11-2 and J is TRBJ2-1; D tentatively fits TRBD1 or TRBD2 (5 bases each). The CDR3 is 17 residues long. Deletions cut 2 bases from V and 3 bases from J, with 17 bases between. The germline gives CDR1 SGHAT, CDR2 FQNNGV. The CDR3 region is CASSLKFGANYYNEQFF. In nucleotides, the CDR3 is TGTGCCAGCAGCTTAAAGTTCGGGGCTAACTACTACAATGAGCAGTTCTTC.

The chain recombines TRBV7-9 with TRBJ2-7, with 8 bases matching TRBD2. This CDR3 has 14 amino acids. From germline, CDR1 is SEHNR and CDR2 FQNEAQ (reference sequence). V was pared by 4 bases and J by 2 bases, with 4 bases of the junction left unmatched. The CDR3 is CASSSTSGPYEQYF. Here the CDR3 DNA reads TGTGCCAGCAGCTCTACTAGCGGCCCCTACGAGCAGTACTTC.

The table lists this clonotype with a count of one. The V and J genes are TRBV11-2 and TRBJ1-5; D call uncertain. This CDR3 has 13 amino acids. V was clipped by 3 bases and J by 7 bases, with 10 bases between them. Germline V gene sequence: CDR1 SGHAT, CDR2 FQNNGV. This CDR3 reads CASSFGEDQPQHF. The CDR3, as DNA: TGTGCCAGCAGCTTCGGGGAGGACCAGCCCCAGCATTTT.

This clonotype was found a few times. The chain joins TRBV5-6 to TRBJ2-5, with a possible D match to TRBD2 (6 bases). The V and J ends lost 1 base and 5 bases respectively, with 12 bases between them. This CDR3 spans 14 amino acids. Germline assignment: CDR1 SGHDT and CDR2 YYEEEE. The CDR3 spells CASSLPGGRETQYF. The DNA of the CDR3 is TGTGCCAGCAGCTTGCCTGGGGGGAGGGAGACCCAGTACTTC.

V and J are TRBV11-2 and TRBJ1-1; D unresolved. The V end was cut by 2 bases, the J end by 1 base, with 17 bases between. CDR1 SGHAT and CDR2 FQNNGV come from the germline V gene. The CDR3 runs 17 residues. CDR3 nucleotide sequence: TGTGCCAGCAGCTTACCATTCTCGGGGAGAGCGAACACTGAAGCTTTCTTT. Translating it yields CASSLPFSGRANTEAFF.

This clonotype was counted between two and nine times. CDR3 sequence: CASSQTGQSGYTF. The CDR3 bases are TGCGCCAGCAGCCAGACCGGACAGAGCGGCTACACCTTC. The chain recombines TRBV4-1 with TRBJ1-2; TRBD1 might be the D (6 bases). The CDR3 sequence is 13 residues long. Trimming left V 3 bases short and J 8 bases short, with 13 bases between. From germline, CDR1 is MGHRA and CDR2 YSYEKL.

The chain links TRBV2 to TRBJ2-7; the D gene is possibly TRBD1 (5 bases). The V gene's germline CDR1 is SNHLY and CDR2 FYNNEI. Trimming removed 2 bases from V and 3 bases from J, with 14 bases in between. This CDR3 spans 15 amino acids. CDR3: CASSELDIGNYEQYV. CDR3 DNA: TGTGCCAGCAGTGAATTGGACATTGGGAACTACGAGCAGTACGTC.

V and J are TRBV5-1 and TRBJ2-7; a possible D gene is TRBD1 (5 bases). The germline V gene encodes CDR1 SGHRS and CDR2 YFSETQ. The germline V and J ends were trimmed by 0 bases and 1 base, with 11 bases remaining between them. This CDR3 has 15 amino acids. The CDR3 DNA reads TGCGCCAGCAGCTTGGGACAGTTGTCATCCTACGAGCAGTACTTC. It yields the protein CASSLGQLSSYEQYF.

The genes are TRBV21-1 and TRBJ1-1; TRBD1, the table's D call, lacks a check against the DNA. TRBV21-1 is labeled a pseudogene. The CDR3 is made up of 17 amino acids. CDR3 DNA: TGTGCCAGCAGCAAAGCGAAACCGGGACAGGGGGACACTGAAGCTTTCTTT. The encoded protein is CASSKAKPGQGDTEAFF.

The V gene is TRBV15, the J gene TRBJ1-5, with unresolved D. Trimming left V 3 bases short and J 6 bases short, with 9 bases between. CDR1 is LNHNV, CDR2 YYDKDF, per germline (reference sequence). The CDR3 extends over 13 amino acids. CDR3 sequence reads: CATSRGPRQPQHF. For the CDR3, the DNA is TGTGCCACCAGCAGGGGCCCGCGTCAGCCCCAGCATTTT.

The chain employs TRBV29-1 and TRBJ2-3, with D perhaps TRBD2 (5 bases). The germline V gene has CDR1 SQVTM and CDR2 ANQGSEA. This CDR3 comprises 14 residues. V lost 2 bases, J lost 4 bases, and 13 bases lay in between. The CDR3 nucleotides read TGCAGCGTTGAACGACCTTTCGGGGCAGATACGCAGTATTTT. Translated: CSVERPFGADTQYF.

This chain joins TRBV9 and TRBJ2-5; 8 nucleotides line up with TRBD1. This CDR3 contains 15 residues. Trimming removed 0 bases from V and 4 bases from J; junction bases left unmatched: 5. Germline V gene data show CDR1 as SGDLS and CDR2 as YYNGEE. The CDR3 nucleotides are TGTGCCAGCAGCGTAGGGGACAGGCCTTCAGAGACCCAGTACTTC. It translates to CASSVGDRPSETQYF.

The rearrangement joins TRBV6-6 to TRBJ1-5; maybe TRBD1 (6 bases). Trimming cost V 6 bases and J 1 base, with 13 bases left between them. Germline CDR1 MNHNY, CDR2 SVGAGI (reference sequence). The CDR3 covers 15 residues. The CDR3 DNA sequence: TGTGCCAGCAGACAACAGGGAGGGAGCAATCAGCCCCAGCATTTT. Amino acid sequence: CASRQQGGSNQPQHF.

Written as DNA, the CDR3 is TGTGCCAGCAGCTTACAGGAACCTACGGGGGAGCAGTACGTC. Its translation: CASSLQEPTGEQYV. The chain employs TRBV13 and TRBJ2-7; TRBD2 is a possible D gene (5 bases). Trimming left V 2 bases short and J 7 bases short, with 15 bases between. The CDR3 extends over 14 amino acids. Germline CDR1 is PRHDT and CDR2 is FYEKMQ (reference sequence).

The rearrangement uses TRBV15 and TRBJ2-7, with D perhaps matching TRBD1 or TRBD2 (5 bases each). Deletions cut 5 bases from V and 5 bases from J, with 19 bases between. This CDR3 contains 15 residues. CDR1 LNHNV and CDR2 YYDKDF come from the germline V gene (reference sequence). The CDR3 sequence: CATSGPGPRGNEQYF. CDR3 nucleotides: TGTGCCACCAGCGGACCGGGACCGCGTGGCAACGAGCAGTACTTC. The variable domain in full, completed from reference TRBV15 and TRBJ2-7, reads DAMVIQNPRYQVTQFGKPVTLSCSQTLNHNVMYWYQQKSSQAPKLLFHYYDKDFNNEADTPDNFQSRRPNTSFCFLDIRSPGLGDTAMYLCATSGPGPRGNEQYFGPGTRLTVT.

The J gene is TRBJ2-3, the V gene TRBV28, with 7 nucleotides matching TRBD1. Per the germline V gene, CDR1 is MDHEN and CDR2 is SYDVKM. The CDR3 is 12 residues long. After removal of 7 bases from V and 5 bases from J, the junction contained 3 bases not matched to a gene. The CDR3 nucleotides read TGTGCCAGCATCTCAGGGGGAGATACGCAGTATTTT. As protein: CASISGGDTQYF.

The chain couples TRBV11-2 to TRBJ2-7, with 13 bases identical to TRBD2. CDR1 and CDR2 from the germline V gene are SGHAT and FQNNGV. Trimming removed 5 bases from V and 4 bases from J; junction bases left unmatched: 5. This CDR3 region has 15 residues. Here the CDR3 DNA reads TGTGCCAGCAGCCACGGGACTAGCGGGATTTACGAGCAGTACGTC. This translates into CASSHGTSGIYEQYV.